This is a list of T cell receptor beta chains from one sample in a study of immune characterization of retroperitoneal liposarcoma. TCRdb reprocessed the PCR reads with MiXCR, giving one entry per CDR3 protein. The data contain about 4,300 distinct CDR3 sequences, roughly 33% of them singletons. The sequenced material came from tumor tissue. The receptors derive from a male donor with retroperitoneal liposarcoma. The CDR3 runs from the conserved cysteine through the conserved F or W. The D gene is left open where the match is weak. Only some rows state a clone size, as once, few, many or a class for expanded clones.

abundance	v_gene	j_gene	len	d_gene	CDR3nt	CDR3aa
few	TRBV6-1	TRBJ2-3	14	TRBD2	TGTGCCAGCAGTCTAGCGGGGGTTCCAGATACGCAGTATTTT	CASSLAGVPDTQYF
large	TRBV7-2	TRBJ2-1	12	.	TGTGCCAGCACCCGGGACTCCAATGAGCAGTTCTTC	CASTRDSNEQFF
.	TRBV12-3/TRBV12-4	TRBJ1-2	18	TRBD1	TGTGCCAGCAGAGGACAGGGGGTGGATTTGGGAGGACGGTATGGCTACACCTTC	CASRGQGVDLGGRYGYTF
.	TRBV5-1	TRBJ1-1	11	.	TGCGCCAGCAGCTCCGACACTGAAGCTTTCTTT	CASSSDTEAFF
medium-sized	TRBV7-8	TRBJ2-3	12	.	TGTGCCAGCAGCGCCGACTGGAATACGCAGTATTTT	CASSADWNTQYF
.	TRBV6-1	TRBJ2-1	14	.	TGTGCCAGCAGAGTATGGGGGGGCCAAGAGACCCAGTTCTTC	CASRVWGGQETQFF
.	TRBV4-1	TRBJ2-3	15	TRBD2	TGCGCCAGCAGCCTCGCCGGGACTAGAACAGATACGCAGTATTTT	CASSLAGTRTDTQYF
many	TRBV6-6	TRBJ2-1	16	TRBD1	TGTGCCAGCAGTTACGCCTTCGACAGGGTGACGAAGACCCAGTTCTTC	CASSYAFDRVTKTQFF
few	TRBV7-3	TRBJ2-3	15	TRBD1	TGTGCCAGCAGCTCGACAGGGGACGGAACAGATACGCAGTATTTT	CASSSTGDGTDTQYF
.	TRBV6-1	TRBJ2-3	15	TRBD2	TGTGCCAGCAGTGGATTAGCGGGAGTTCGAGATACGCAGTATTTT	CASSGLAGVRDTQYF
.	TRBV6-1	TRBJ2-1	15	.	TGTGCCAGCAGTGAAGATCCGGGAAGCGGGAATGAGCAGTTCTTC	CASSEDPGSGNEQFF
few	TRBV5-6	TRBJ1-5	15	.	TGTGCCAGCAGCTTTGGCAGGTCTCTTGGACAGCCCCAGCATTTT	CASSFGRSLGQPQHF
many	TRBV7-8	TRBJ2-5	15	.	TGTGCCAGCAGCTTAAGGGGGGCGGGAGTAGAGACCCAGTACTTC	CASSLRGAGVETQYF
.	TRBV10-3	TRBJ2-1	14	.	TGTGCCATCAGTGAGTCAGACTCACCCAATGAGCAGTTCTTC	CAISESDSPNEQFF
medium-sized	TRBV7-3	TRBJ2-2	16	TRBD2	TGTGCCAGCAGCGGCCAACTAGCGGGAGGTGCCGGGGAGCTGTTTTTT	CASSGQLAGGAGELFF
few	TRBV6-1	TRBJ2-6	13	.	TGTGCCAGCAGAAGGTCTGGGGCCAACGTCCTGACTTTC	CASRRSGANVLTF
few	TRBV7-6	TRBJ1-5	13	.	TGTGCCAGCGGCAGGGATGTTAGTCAGCCCCAGCATTTT	CASGRDVSQPQHF
.	TRBV6-1	TRBJ2-3	14	.	TGTGCCAGCAGTGAAGCGGGGGGCACAGATACGCAGTATTTT	CASSEAGGTDTQYF
many	TRBV6-1	TRBJ2-5	11	.	TGTGCCAGCAGTGAAGCAGAGACCCAGTACTTC	CASSEAETQYF
few	TRBV7-3	TRBJ2-7	13	TRBD1	TGTGCCAGCAGCCGGGACAGCCTAGGCGAGCAGTACTTC	CASSRDSLGEQYF
.	TRBV7-6	TRBJ2-1	13	.	TGTGCCAGCAGCTTACGACAGCAAGAGACCCAGTTCTTC	CASSLRQQETQFF
.	TRBV7-2	TRBJ2-7	15	.	TGTGCCAGCAGCATAGATACGGGAGTAACCTACGAGCAGTACTTC	CASSIDTGVTYEQYF
many	TRBV4-1	TRBJ2-1	16	TRBD2	TGCGCCAGCAGCCTTGGGGGGGCGGGAGGCAGCAATGAGCAGTTCTTC	CASSLGGAGGSNEQFF
few	TRBV6-4	TRBJ1-1	13	.	TGTGCCAGCAGTCTACAGGAGAACACTGAAGCTTTCTTT	CASSLQENTEAFF
.	TRBV7-6	TRBJ1-2	15	TRBD1	TGTGCCAGCAGCTCACTGGACAGGGAGAACTATGGCTACACCTTC	CASSSLDRENYGYTF
.	TRBV3-1	TRBJ2-7	16	TRBD2	TGTGCCAGCAGCCCGCCTTCTAGCGGTGCGCTCTACGAGCAGTACTTC	CASSPPSSGALYEQYF